A selection of T cell receptor beta chains follows, all from one sample in a study of T cell changes during pregnancy in multiple sclerosis. Only in-frame clones appear in the TCRdb table, and some are missing; sequencing was by immunoSEQ multiplex PCR. The repertoire has more than 25,000 clones, over 80% of them found once; the top ten carry roughly 10%. The material was CD8+ T cells from peripheral blood mononuclear cells, obtained in the first trimester of pregnancy. These receptors all come from a female donor with multiple sclerosis, enrolled in a pregnancy study. The CDR3 runs from the conserved cysteine through the conserved F or W. Each record gives: V gene, J gene, D gene, clone size, CDR3 DNA, CDR3 protein. D genes are given only for firm matches. Clone size is stated in some rows and not others, as once, few, many or a class when expanded.

TRBV30,TRBJ2-3,TRBD2,-,TGTGCCTGGGATACAGGGACTAGCGGGAGCACAGATACGCAGTATTTT,CAWDTGTSGSTDTQYF
TRBV7-9,TRBJ1-1,TRBD1,-,TGTGCCAGCAGCTACGTACAGGGGGACACTGAAGCTTTCTTT,CASSYVQGDTEAFF
TRBV7-9,TRBJ2-1,TRBD2,-,TGTGCCAGCAGCGAGGGACTAGTGGACTACAATGAGCAGTTCTTC,CASSEGLVDYNEQFF
TRBV28,TRBJ2-2,TRBD2,-,TGTGCCAGCAAGCAACCGGGACTAGAAGCCGGGGAGCTGTTTTTT,CASKQPGLEAGELFF
TRBV10-3,TRBJ2-7,-,few,TGTGCCATCAGTCCGGACAACTCCTACGAGCAGTACTTC,CAISPDNSYEQYF
TRBV5-4,TRBJ2-5,TRBD2,-,TGTGCCAGCAGCTTGCCCGGGACTAGCGTCAGGCTTCAAGAGACCCAGTACTTC,CASSLPGTSVRLQETQYF
TRBV28,TRBJ2-4,TRBD1,-,TGTGCCAGCAGTCCATTGACAGGGCGGTTCGAGGCGGGTCAGTACTTC,CASSPLTGRFEAGQYF
TRBV6-5,TRBJ2-5,-,many,TGTGCCAGCCGGGTCCAAGAGACCCAGTACTTC,CASRVQETQYF
TRBV5-1,TRBJ2-1,TRBD2,-,TGCGCCAGCAGCGCTGGACTAGCGGGAGGCGATGAGCAGTTCTTC,CASSAGLAGGDEQFF
TRBV10-3,TRBJ2-1,-,-,TGTGCCATGGGTTCTAGCGCCTCCTACAATGAGCAGTTCTTC,CAMGSSASYNEQFF
TRBV19,TRBJ1-5,TRBD1,-,TGTGCCAGTAGTCTAACGGGACAGGGCTATCAGCCCCAGCATTTT,CASSLTGQGYQPQHF
TRBV6-5,TRBJ1-1,TRBD1,-,TGTGCCAGCAGTAAACGGGGACAGCCTGAAGCTTTCTTT,CASSKRGQPEAFF
TRBV11-3,TRBJ1-1,TRBD1,-,TGTGCCAGCAGCTTACCCGGGACAGGGGCTACTGAAGCTTTCTTT,CASSLPGTGATEAFF
TRBV6-4,TRBJ1-3,-,-,TGTGCCAGCAGTGACTCTATTCCCCTTGGGGGGAAGTACACCATATATTTT,CASSDSIPLGGKYTIYF
TRBV5-1,TRBJ2-5,TRBD2,once,TGCGCCAGCAGCTTCGGGACTAGCGGGGAGGGAGAGACCCAGTACTTC,CASSFGTSGEGETQYF
TRBV27,TRBJ2-7,-,-,TGTGCCAGCAGTTTTCAGGGGTACGAGCAGTACTTC,CASSFQGYEQYF
TRBV9,TRBJ2-3,TRBD2,-,TGTGCCAGCAGCGTAGAATCCATCGGGGGGGCAACAGATACGCAGTATTTT,CASSVESIGGATDTQYF
TRBV27,TRBJ2-1,TRBD1,-,TGTGCCAGCAGTTTGACAGGGGGCTCCTACAATGAGCAGTTCTTC,CASSLTGGSYNEQFF
TRBV27,TRBJ1-1,-,-,TGTGCCAGCAGTTTATCTGGGGGAGGCACTGAAGCTTTCTTT,CASSLSGGGTEAFF
TRBV28,TRBJ2-7,TRBD2,-,TGTGCCAGCAGTCTCTCAGGCGGGAGGGACTACGAGCAGTACTTC,CASSLSGGRDYEQYF
TRBV19,TRBJ2-3,TRBD2,once,TGTGCCAGTAGTATAAGTCCGACTAGCGGGGGGGATACGCAGTATTTT,CASSISPTSGGDTQYF
TRBV20-1,TRBJ1-6,-,few,TGCAGTGCTAGAGGCAGGGGCCCCAACCACTTT,CSARGRGPNHF
TRBV5-4,TRBJ2-1,TRBD2,-,TGTGCCAGCAGCTTGGAAAGCGGGGGGGCGGATGAGCAGTTCTTC,CASSLESGGADEQFF
TRBV7-9,TRBJ1-4,-,few,TGTGCCAGCAGTTTCTGGGGGGGAGCTAATGAAAAACTGTTTTTT,CASSFWGGANEKLFF
TRBV6-5,TRBJ1-1,TRBD1,-,TGTGCCAGCAGTTCCTTGACAGGGGCCGCCACTGAAGCTTTCTTT,CASSSLTGAATEAFF
TRBV5-1,TRBJ2-3,-,once,TGCGCCAGCAGCTTGGGTCCTCAACCGGTAGAGCGAGATACGCAGTATTTT,CASSLGPQPVERDTQYF
TRBV19,TRBJ2-7,-,once,TGTGCCACACAGGGAGCCCCCGGCGAGCAGTACTTC,CATQGAPGEQYF
TRBV27,TRBJ1-2,-,-,TGTGCCAGCAGTTTAAGTAGTGGCGGGGCGTTAACCTTC,CASSLSSGGALTF
TRBV28,TRBJ1-2,-,-,TGTGCCAGCAGTCCCCGGTCGAGAGGTCTCTATGGCTACACCTTC,CASSPRSRGLYGYTF
TRBV18,TRBJ2-1,TRBD2,-,TGTGCCAGCAAAGGACTAGCGATTTACAATGAGCAGTTCTTC,CASKGLAIYNEQFF
TRBV7-9,TRBJ1-1,-,-,TGTGCCAGCAGCCAGGCAAGGGGGATGAACACTGAAGCTTTCTTT,CASSQARGMNTEAFF
TRBV27,TRBJ1-1,TRBD1,-,TGTGCCAGCAGAGGGGGCGGCACTGAAGCTTTCTTT,CASRGGGTEAFF
TRBV7-3,TRBJ2-1,TRBD2,-,TGTGCCAGCAGCCTCATAGCGGGGAACGACAATGAGCAGTTCTTC,CASSLIAGNDNEQFF
TRBV4-1,TRBJ2-1,-,-,TGCGCCAGCAGCCAAGGGCAGGGCAGCTCCTACAATGAGCAGTTCTTC,CASSQGQGSSYNEQFF
TRBV7-3,TRBJ2-7,TRBD2,-,TGTGCCAGCAGCTTAACTGCGGGGGGCTACGAGCAGTACTTC,CASSLTAGGYEQYF
TRBV28,TRBJ2-7,-,few,TGTGCCAGCAGTTTTCTTCGCTACGAGCAGTACTTC,CASSFLRYEQYF
TRBV7-3,TRBJ2-5,TRBD1,-,TGTGCCAGCAGCTTAGCAGGACAGGGAGGAGAGACCCAGTACTTC,CASSLAGQGGETQYF
TRBV4-1,TRBJ1-5,-,-,TGCGCCAGCAGCCAAGATTTAAGCGTCAATCAGCCCCAGCATTTT,CASSQDLSVNQPQHF
TRBV14,TRBJ2-4,-,few,TGTGCCAGCAGCCAAGCGCCAGGGAAGAACATTCAGTACTTC,CASSQAPGKNIQYF
TRBV14,TRBJ1-3,-,-,TGTGCCAGCAGCCTTCTGTCAGGGGCTGGAAACACCATATATTTT,CASSLLSGAGNTIYF